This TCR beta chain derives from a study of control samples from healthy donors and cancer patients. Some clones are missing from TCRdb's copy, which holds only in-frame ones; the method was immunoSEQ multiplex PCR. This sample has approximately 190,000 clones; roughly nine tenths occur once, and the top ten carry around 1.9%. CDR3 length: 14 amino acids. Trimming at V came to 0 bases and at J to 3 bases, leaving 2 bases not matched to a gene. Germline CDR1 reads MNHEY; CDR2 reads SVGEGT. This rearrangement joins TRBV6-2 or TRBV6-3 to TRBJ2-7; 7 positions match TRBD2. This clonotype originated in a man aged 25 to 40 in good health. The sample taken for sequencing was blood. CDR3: CASSYSGGGYEQYF. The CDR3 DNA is TGTGCCAGCAGTTACTCGGGGGGGGGCTACGAGCAGTACTTC.